This T cell receptor (beta chain) is from a study of monozygotic twins with inflammatory bowel disease (dated by TCRdb to the late 2010s). Regarding the study in general: The complete study included about 28 monozygotic twin pairs: 19 IBD-discordant Danish pairs and nine German pairs, of which four were IBD-concordant and five were IBD-discordant. The search for disease-associated traits relied mainly on comparing IBD patients with their genetically identical healthy co-twins within discordant pairs. Each individual had, on average, about 151 000 unique TCRalpha sequences and 181 000 unique TCRbeta sequences available for analysis.

The CDR3 numbers 13 residues from cysteine through phenylalanine. No DNA appears here. CDR1 and CDR2, per the germline V gene, are SGHRS and YFSETQ. What the authors observed across the whole study: No single strong signal or clonotype linked to IBD turned up in the results, so the idea that one exists was not supported. The analysis was unable to tell different T cell subtypes apart. Compared with healthy twins, IBD patients had fewer clonotypes in common with other individuals, a difference most pronounced in patients showing signs of disease activity. Repertoire similarity did not differ between concordant and discordant twins, which could be due to limited statistical power. A decrease in TCRbeta repertoire diversity, as measured by inverse Simpson index, was observed in IBD patients compared with their healthy co-twins. Because patients were on differing immunosuppressive treatments, the repertoires may have picked up extra background noise and inter-individual variability.

Comments on this clonotype: The antigen it recognizes is unknown.

The library was obtained by 5' RACE. The input for every TCR library was roughly 3,200 ng of total RNA. cDNA was synthesized with SMARTScribe reverse transcriptase in eight separate reactions per sample. During cDNA synthesis, unique molecular identifiers containing a 6-nucleotide sample barcode were introduced by template switching. Two nested PCRs of about 16 and 10 cycles amplified the TCRalpha and TCRbeta cDNA, and bead purification followed each PCR. Before amplification, cDNA was treated with uracil DNA-glycosylase and purified using the QIAquick PCR purification kit. In the second PCR, Illumina TruSeq-compatible adapters and sample-specific barcodes were added. Library quality and concentration were assessed using TapeStation and Qubit, and about 5.2 ng of each library was pooled. Sequencing of the pooled libraries was done on an Illumina HiSeq2500 single-index Rapid Run using custom sequencing primers and 2 x 100 bp reads. In the authors' own workflow: PCR and sequencing errors were corrected by UMI-based consensus assembly using MiGEC version 1.2.6. MiXCR version 2.1.1 handled V(D)J alignment, clonotype assembly and CDR3 extraction. To normalise gene usage, clonotype sharing and MAIT/NKT TCR abundance, the top 1000, 10 000 and 20 000 clonotypes in each sample were analysed. Diversity was computed as the inverse Simpson index with the vegan R package after downsampling to 27 000 UMIs. Paired Mann-Whitney U tests were applied to discordant twin pairs, with Benjamini-Hochberg correction for multiple testing. Following reprocessing of the reads by TCRdb, the data hold one row per CDR3 protein sequence and no DNA is available. These V and J calls originate from TCRdb's pipeline instead of the authors' own analysis. The sample's clone listing holds 300,000 to 350,000 distinct CDR3 sequences. Roughly 2% of the sample is in the top ten clones.

From each donor, an approximately 2.5 ml peripheral blood sample was drawn into PAXgene tubes and stored at -80 degrees C. Without T cell sorting, total RNA was isolated from whole blood using the PAXgene blood miRNA kit on an automated QIAcube. Peripheral blood from monozygotic twin pairs concordant or discordant for inflammatory bowel disease was subjected to deep TCRalpha and TCRbeta repertoire profiling with unique molecular barcoding. Smoking habits were recorded for all twin pairs, with individuals classified as current, former or never smokers. This clonotype was sampled from a human donor with ulcerative colitis or Crohn's disease, or a healthy co-twin of an affected twin (not recorded which). Sequencing used blood. Recombination joined TRBV5-1 with TRBJ2-2; TCRdb reports TRBD2, a call that lacks DNA to check it against. The CDR3 protein: CATKEGNTGELFF.